Below, one T cell receptor (beta chain) is given with its context. Data came from immunoSEQ multiplex PCR; TCRdb stores just in-frame clones and leaves some out. In the table there are a few million clones, over 90% of which are singletons. The data are from a study of shared clonotypes between healthy human individuals. CDR3 length: 15 amino acids. Germline CDR1 is MDHEN and CDR2 is SYDVKM. Trimming cost V 2 bases and J 1 base; bases outside gene matches: 4. Input material: naive CD4+ T cells from PBMCs. Stated subset: CD45RA+ positively selected. This chain links TRBV28 with TRBJ2-7; 8 bases map to TRBD1. This sequence was found in a man between 18 and 29 years old in good health. Some clones in this sample may be carry-over from other donors' samples. CDR3 amino acids: CASSLDWDRSYEQYF. In DNA, the CDR3 is TGTGCCAGCAGTTTAGATTGGGACAGGTCCTACGAGCAGTACTTC.